This TCR beta chain was captured in a study of response to subunit inactivated influenza vaccine. TCRdb reprocessed the RT-PCR reads with MiXCR, giving one entry per CDR3 protein. The data hold about 300,000 distinct CDR3 sequences, with about a fifth observed a single time. This CDR3 region has 14 residues. V dropped 7 bases and J dropped 3 bases, with 13 bases sitting between them. The gene calls are TRBV12-3 or TRBV12-4 and TRBJ1-5, with D uncertain. The source of this sequence is a man aged 50 to 69 who received an inactivated influenza vaccine. The material was PBMCs from blood, obtained approximately 20 months after vaccination. CDR3 protein: CASTTLGNNQPQHF. The CDR3 bases are TGTGCCAGCACCACATTAGGAAACAATCAGCCCCAGCATTTT.